The clone carrying this T cell receptor beta chain has only a few counts. Antigen: not known. At the survey level, the v3.0 immunoSEQ assay was run. Sequencing was performed with immunoSEQ multiplex PCR; in TCRdb, only in-frame clones are kept and a portion is missing. Here the sample spans around 40,000 clones, 75% to 90% being singletons. V was trimmed by 2 bases and J by 4 bases, leaving 9 bases between them. The length of the CDR3 is 13 residues. CDR1 MGHDK and CDR2 SYGVNS come from the germline V gene. This record comes from a study of long-term antiretroviral therapy in people with HIV. General study results and limits: Every time point showed a repertoire led by clones expanded before ART.

Two or more post-ART PBMC samples, plus at least one pre-ART sample, were available for each donor. The source was unsorted PBMCs, collected just before starting antiretroviral therapy. This sequence was found in a woman in her late teens or twenties with HIV. The V and J genes are TRBV25-1 and TRBJ2-7; unclear D gene. The CDR3 coding sequence is TGTGCCAGCAGTGAAATGTACGGGTACGAGCAGTACTTC. It specifies CASSEMYGYEQYF.